The clone carrying this T cell receptor (beta chain) appeared once. This entry belongs to a study of blood T cell repertoires in COVID-19. The V and J ends lost 0 bases and 3 bases, in that order; junction bases with no gene match: 9. The CDR3 is 17 residues long. Germline V gene lookup returns CDR1 LGHNA and CDR2 YSLEER. The repertoire was sequenced with immunoSEQ multiplex PCR; TCRdb's copy has only in-frame clones and lacks some. Seen here are under 200,000 clones, about 80% observed once, and the top ten hold approximately 6.9%. This chain uses TRBV4-3 with TRBJ1-2; 8 nucleotides match TRBD1. What was sequenced was peripheral blood. The TCR comes from a man in his fifties or sixties with acute or convalescent COVID-19. CDR3 nucleotide sequence: TGCGCCAGCAGCCAAGACCCCTCAGGGGGCCTTGACTATGGCTACACCTTC. This sequence encodes CASSQDPSGGLDYGYTF.